This TCR beta chain was observed in a study of blood T cell repertoires in COVID-19. Profiled with immunoSEQ multiplex PCR; TCRdb holds only in-frame clones, not every one. The sample gives over 70,000 clones, roughly 86% of which show up once; about 10% is in the top ten. The sample taken for sequencing was peripheral blood. The sequence derives from a man aged 55-75 years with acute or convalescent COVID-19.

CDR3 sequence reads: CASSQARGAWYEQYF. CDR3 nucleotides: TGTGCCAGCAGCCAGGCCCGGGGGGCGTGGTACGAGCAGTACTTC. The chain is built from TRBV21-1 and TRBJ2-7; TRBD2 is the table's D call, not checked against the DNA. TRBV21-1 represents a pseudogene. This CDR3 spans 15 amino acids.